The rows below give T cell receptor beta chains drawn from one sample of a study of blood T cell repertoires in COVID-19. TCRdb's table, derived via immunoSEQ multiplex PCR, lists solely in-frame clones and lacks some. The repertoire holds over 85,000 clones, with around 87% as singletons. The sequencing input was peripheral blood. Every receptor here comes from a human donor in a cohort sampled during active COVID-19. The CDR3 runs from the conserved cysteine through the conserved F or W. D genes are given only for firm matches. Clone sizes are given selectively: once, few, many, or a class where the clone is expanded.

CASSRRTVILNSYEQYF | TGTGCCAGCAGCCGGCGGACAGTAATTCTCAACTCCTACGAGCAGTACTTC | TRBV7-9 | NA | NA | TRBJ2-7
CASSYSYRGQHF | TGTGCCAGCAGTTACTCCTACAGGGGCCAGCATTTT | TRBV6-2/TRBV6-3 | TRBD1 | NA | TRBJ1-5
CASSDRELQPQHF | TGTGCCAGCAGCGACAGGGAGCTCCAGCCCCAGCATTTT | TRBV3-1/TRBV3-2 | TRBD1 | NA | TRBJ1-5
CASSEPFGTGGSGTDTQYF | TGTGCCAGCAGTGAACCATTTGGGACAGGGGGTTCTGGCACAGATACGCAGTATTTT | TRBV2 | TRBD1 | NA | TRBJ2-3
CASSLQEDREAFF | TGCGCCAGCAGCCTGCAAGAGGACAGGGAAGCTTTCTTT | TRBV5-1 | TRBD1 | NA | TRBJ1-1
CASSQGQAPYEQYF | TGTGCCAGCAGCCAGGGACAGGCCCCCTACGAGCAGTACTTC | TRBV7-3 | TRBD1 | NA | TRBJ2-7
CASIKNTEAFF | TGTGCCAGCATAAAGAACACTGAAGCTTTCTTT | TRBV27 | NA | NA | TRBJ1-1
CASSFRGGETQYF | TGTGCCAGCAGCTTTCGGGGGGGAGAGACCCAGTACTTC | TRBV7-3 | TRBD2 | NA | TRBJ2-5
CASSGTWTGPGYTF | TGTGCCAGTAGTGGGACGTGGACAGGCCCCGGCTACACCTTC | TRBV19 | TRBD1 | NA | TRBJ1-2
CATSGHGTVGEQYF | TGTGCCACCAGTGGGCACGGGACAGTCGGCGAGCAGTACTTC | TRBV24-1 | TRBD1 | NA | TRBJ2-7
CASSYALDQPQHF | TGTGCCAGCAGTTACGCGTTGGATCAGCCCCAGCATTTT | TRBV6-5 | NA | NA | TRBJ1-5
CASSLGRGRIVTEAFF | TGTGCCAGCAGCTTAGGCAGGGGGAGGATAGTCACTGAAGCTTTCTTT | TRBV5-8 | TRBD1 | once | TRBJ1-1
CASSQGRVNTEAFF | TGTGCCAGCAGCCAAGGCAGGGTGAACACTGAAGCTTTCTTT | TRBV3-1/TRBV3-2 | NA | NA | TRBJ1-1
CASTSPGGPQETQYF | TGTGCCAGTACCTCACCGGGGGGGCCCCAAGAGACCCAGTACTTC | TRBV19 | TRBD2 | NA | TRBJ2-5
CASSLVGQALYNEQFF | TGTGCCAGCAGTTTAGTTGGACAGGCACTTTACAATGAGCAGTTCTTC | TRBV28 | TRBD1 | NA | TRBJ2-1
CASSFGGKGYGYTF | TGTGCCAGCAGTTTTGGGGGGAAGGGCTATGGCTACACCTTC | TRBV28 | NA | NA | TRBJ1-2
CASSVAPSGEETQYF | TGTGCCAGCAGCGTAGCGCCTAGCGGGGAAGAGACCCAGTACTTC | TRBV9 | TRBD2 | once | TRBJ2-5
CASSEGPPQAAKNIQYF | TGTGCCAGCAGCGAAGGCCCCCCACAGGCAGCCAAAAACATTCAGTACTTC | TRBV6-1 | NA | few | TRBJ2-4
CASSLPRTGGSGTQYF | TGTGCCAGCAGCTTACCCAGGACAGGGGGCTCGGGGACCCAGTACTTC | TRBV7-8 | TRBD1 | NA | TRBJ2-5
CASSLVPEPYGYTF | TGTGCCAGCAGCTTGGTCCCAGAACCCTATGGCTACACCTTC | TRBV5-6 | NA | NA | TRBJ1-2
CASSPIAGNYEQYF | TGTGCCAGCAGTCCTATAGCGGGAAACTACGAGCAGTACTTC | TRBV27 | TRBD2 | NA | TRBJ2-7
CASSGGRDQETQYF | TGTGCCAGCAGCGGCGGGAGGGACCAAGAGACCCAGTACTTC | TRBV3-1/TRBV3-2 | TRBD2 | NA | TRBJ2-5
CASSGTGGPYNEQFF | TGTGCCAGCAGCGGGACAGGAGGCCCCTACAATGAGCAGTTCTTC | TRBV6-5 | TRBD1 | NA | TRBJ2-1
CASSPGYQETQYF | TGTGCCAGCTCACCGGGCTACCAAGAGACCCAGTACTTC | TRBV18 | NA | NA | TRBJ2-5
CASSPNRDSEETQYF | TGTGCCAGCTCTCCCAACCGGGACAGTGAAGAGACCCAGTACTTC | TRBV18 | TRBD1 | NA | TRBJ2-5
CASSFDPPGTDTQYF | TGTGCCAGCAGCTTTGACCCCCCCGGGACAGATACGCAGTATTTT | TRBV7-3 | NA | NA | TRBJ2-3
CASSLDTGAGNTIYF | TGTGCCAGCTCACTTGATACAGGGGCTGGAAACACCATATATTTT | TRBV18 | TRBD1 | NA | TRBJ1-3
CSVRMVETQYF | TGCAGCGTGCGGATGGTCGAGACCCAGTACTTC | TRBV29-1 | NA | NA | TRBJ2-5
CASSPGTLREQYF | TGTGCCAGCAGCCCCGGGACACTTCGCGAGCAGTACTTC | TRBV27 | NA | NA | TRBJ2-7
CASSLAGGNTGELFF | TGTGCCAGCAGCTTAGCAGGGGGGAACACCGGGGAGCTGTTTTTT | TRBV7-8 | NA | NA | TRBJ2-2
CASSHPPDRGNPF | TGTGCCAGCAGTCACCCCCCGGACAGGGGGAATCCCTTT | TRBV6-2/TRBV6-3 | TRBD1 | NA | TRBJ1-1
CASSLDSRTDTQYF | TGTGCCAGCAGCTTGGACTCGAGAACAGATACGCAGTATTTT | TRBV5-5 | NA | NA | TRBJ2-3
CASSPGEVAGGTGELFF | TGTGCCAGCAGCCCAGGGGAGGTAGCGGGAGGCACCGGGGAGCTGTTTTTT | TRBV4-2 | TRBD2 | NA | TRBJ2-2
CASSYHLRGPSGNTIYF | TGTGCCAGCAGCTACCACCTCAGGGGACCCTCTGGAAACACCATATATTTT | TRBV4-2 | NA | NA | TRBJ1-3
CASSPGGKNTEAFF | TGTGCCAGCAGCCCAGGCGGGAAGAACACTGAAGCTTTCTTT | TRBV5-4 | NA | NA | TRBJ1-1
CASSPPRGLAEAFF | TGTGCCAGCAGCCCACCAAGGGGGCTTGCTGAAGCTTTCTTT | TRBV3-1/TRBV3-2 | TRBD1 | NA | TRBJ1-1
CASSLTVSGSFRDTQYF | TGTGCCAGCAGCTTGACGGTCAGCGGGTCCTTTCGGGATACGCAGTATTTT | TRBV5-8 | NA | NA | TRBJ2-3
CASSMGSGDYNEQFF | TGTGCCAGTAGTATGGGCAGCGGAGACTACAATGAGCAGTTCTTC | TRBV19 | NA | NA | TRBJ2-1
CASSQDTGGHTGELFF | TGTGCCAGCAGCCAAGATACGGGAGGACACACCGGGGAGCTGTTTTTT | TRBV4-2 | TRBD2 | NA | TRBJ2-2
CASRRRDREGEQYF | TGTGCCAGCCGACGCAGAGACAGGGAAGGTGAGCAGTACTTC | TRBV19 | TRBD1 | once | TRBJ2-7
CASSESLLSPQHF | TGTGCCAGCAGTGAATCTCTCCTTTCGCCCCAGCATTTT | TRBV2 | NA | NA | TRBJ1-5
CASSTLPRSDRGLFF | TGTGCCAGCAGCACCCTACCTCGTTCGGACAGGGGTCTTTTCTTT | TRBV3-1/TRBV3-2 | TRBD1 | once | TRBJ1-1
CASSVFTPGTGTAYEQYF | TGTGCCAGCAGCGTCTTTACACCCGGGACAGGGACAGCCTACGAGCAGTACTTC | TRBV7-8 | TRBD1 | NA | TRBJ2-7
CASSLGASQISSYNEQFF | TGCGCCAGCAGCTTGGGGGCTAGCCAGATCAGCTCCTACAATGAGCAGTTCTTC | TRBV5-1 | NA | NA | TRBJ2-1
CASSLIQREADEQFF | TGTGCCAGCAGCTTAATACAGCGGGAAGCTGATGAGCAGTTCTTC | TRBV7-8 | TRBD2 | large | TRBJ2-1